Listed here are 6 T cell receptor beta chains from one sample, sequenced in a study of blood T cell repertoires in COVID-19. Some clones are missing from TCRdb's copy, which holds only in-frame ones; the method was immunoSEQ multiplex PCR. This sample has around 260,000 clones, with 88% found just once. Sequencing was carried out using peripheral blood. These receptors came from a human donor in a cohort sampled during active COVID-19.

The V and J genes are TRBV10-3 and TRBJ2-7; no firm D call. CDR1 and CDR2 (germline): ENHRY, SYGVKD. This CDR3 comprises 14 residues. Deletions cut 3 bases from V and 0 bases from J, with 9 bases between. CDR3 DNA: TGTGCCATCAGTGAAAAGGCAGGCTCCTACGAGCAGTACTTC. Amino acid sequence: CAISEKAGSYEQYF.

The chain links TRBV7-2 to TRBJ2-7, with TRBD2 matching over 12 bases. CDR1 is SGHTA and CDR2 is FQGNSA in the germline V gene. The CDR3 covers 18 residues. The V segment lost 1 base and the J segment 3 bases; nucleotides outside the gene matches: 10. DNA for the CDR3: TGTGCCAGCAGCTTAGGAGTGGGCGGACTAGCGGGGATCTACGAGCAGTACTTC. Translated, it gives CASSLGVGGLAGIYEQYF. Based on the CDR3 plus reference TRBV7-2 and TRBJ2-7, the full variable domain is GAGVSQSPSNKVTEKGKDVELRCDPISGHTALYWYRQSLGQGLEFLIYFQGNSAPDKSGLPSDRFSAERTGGSVSTLTIQRTQQEDSAVYLCASSLGVGGLAGIYEQYFGPGTRLTVT.

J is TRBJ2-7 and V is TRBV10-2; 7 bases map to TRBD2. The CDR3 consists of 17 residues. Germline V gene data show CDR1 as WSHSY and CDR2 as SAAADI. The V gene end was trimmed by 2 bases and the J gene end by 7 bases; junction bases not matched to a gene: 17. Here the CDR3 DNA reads TGCGCCAGCAGTGAGAAGATTTTCCTAGCGGACTTATTGGAGCAGTACTTC. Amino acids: CASSEKIFLADLLEQYF.

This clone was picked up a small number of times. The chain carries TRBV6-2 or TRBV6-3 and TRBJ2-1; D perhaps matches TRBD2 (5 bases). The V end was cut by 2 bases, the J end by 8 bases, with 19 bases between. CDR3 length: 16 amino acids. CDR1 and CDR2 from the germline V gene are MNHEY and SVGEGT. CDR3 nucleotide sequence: TGTGCCAGCAGTTACGGAACTTGGGCACTAGTCTATGAGCAGTTCTTC. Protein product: CASSYGTWALVYEQFF.

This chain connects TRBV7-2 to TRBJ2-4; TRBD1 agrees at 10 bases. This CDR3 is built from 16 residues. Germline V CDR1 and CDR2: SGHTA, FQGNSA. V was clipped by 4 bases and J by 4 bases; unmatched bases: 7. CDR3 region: CASSSYWTGGKNIQYF. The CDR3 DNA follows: TGTGCCAGCAGCTCCTATTGGACAGGGGGGAAAAACATTCAGTACTTC.

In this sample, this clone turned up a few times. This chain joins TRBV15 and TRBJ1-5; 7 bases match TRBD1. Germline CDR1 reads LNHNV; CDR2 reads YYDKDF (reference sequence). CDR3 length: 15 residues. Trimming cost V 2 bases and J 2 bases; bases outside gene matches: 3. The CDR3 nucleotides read TGTGCCACCAGCAGAAACACAGGGGGCAATCAGCCCCAGCATTTT. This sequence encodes CATSRNTGGNQPQHF.